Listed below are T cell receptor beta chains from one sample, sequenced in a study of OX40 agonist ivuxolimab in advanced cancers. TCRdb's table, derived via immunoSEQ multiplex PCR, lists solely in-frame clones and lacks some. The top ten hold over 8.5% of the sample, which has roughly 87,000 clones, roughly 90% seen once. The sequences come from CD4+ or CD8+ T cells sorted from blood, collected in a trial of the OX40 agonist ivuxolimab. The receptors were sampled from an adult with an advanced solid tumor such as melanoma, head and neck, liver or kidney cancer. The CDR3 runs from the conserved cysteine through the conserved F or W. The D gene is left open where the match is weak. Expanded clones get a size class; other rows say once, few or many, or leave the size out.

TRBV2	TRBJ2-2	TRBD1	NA	TGTGCCAGCAGTGACGAGACAGGGCTTGCCGGGGAGCTGTTTTTT	CASSDETGLAGELFF
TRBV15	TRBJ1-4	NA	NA	TGTGCCACCAGCAGAGGGGGCGAGGATGAAAAACTGTTTTTT	CATSRGGEDEKLFF
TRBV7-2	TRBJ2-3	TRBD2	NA	TGTGCCAGCAGCTTAAACAGACTAGCGGGGTCGCACGCAGATACGCAGTATTTT	CASSLNRLAGSHADTQYF
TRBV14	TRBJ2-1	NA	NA	TGTGCCAGCAGCCTGAGACTTAACAATGAGCAGTTCTTC	CASSLRLNNEQFF
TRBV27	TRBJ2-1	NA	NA	TGTGCCAGCACCCCCTCCAGGGGAGAGGCCTACAATGAGCAGTTCTTC	CASTPSRGEAYNEQFF
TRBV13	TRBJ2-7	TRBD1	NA	TGTGCCAGCAGCCCCGACAGGGGAACCTACGAGCAGTACTTC	CASSPDRGTYEQYF
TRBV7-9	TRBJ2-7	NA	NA	TGTGCCAGCAGCTTCACAGGCACCTACGAGCAGTACTTC	CASSFTGTYEQYF
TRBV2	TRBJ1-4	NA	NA	TGTGCCAGCAGTGTGTGGGGGGAGGTTGAAAAACTGTTTTTT	CASSVWGEVEKLFF
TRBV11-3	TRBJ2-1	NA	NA	TGTGCCAGCAGCATCACTACCTACAATGAGCAGTTCTTC	CASSITTYNEQFF
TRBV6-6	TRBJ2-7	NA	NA	TGTGCCAGCAGTTACTCGAGCAGACTCTACGAGCAGTACTTC	CASSYSSRLYEQYF
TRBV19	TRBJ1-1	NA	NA	TGTGCCAGTAGTATAGGGGGGTGGAACACTGAAGCTTTCTTT	CASSIGGWNTEAFF
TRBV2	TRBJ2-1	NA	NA	TGTGCCAGCAGTCTCCAGGATTACAATGAGCAGTTCTTC	CASSLQDYNEQFF
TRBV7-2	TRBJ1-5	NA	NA	TGTGCCAGCGGCAGGAGAGCCGGTTATAGCAATCAGCCCCAGCATTTT	CASGRRAGYSNQPQHF
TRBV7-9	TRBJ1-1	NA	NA	TGTGCCAGCAGCTTAGGGGCATCGATCCGGGCTTTCTTT	CASSLGASIRAFF
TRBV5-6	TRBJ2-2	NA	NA	TGTGCCAGCAGCTTGGACACCGGGGAGCTGTTTTTT	CASSLDTGELFF
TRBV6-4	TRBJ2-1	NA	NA	TGTGCCAGCAGTTTCTGGACAAGCAATGAGCAGTTCTTC	CASSFWTSNEQFF
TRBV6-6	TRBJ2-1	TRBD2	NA	TGTGCCAGCAGTCATACAGAACTAGCGGGGGGGAATGAGCAGTTCTTC	CASSHTELAGGNEQFF
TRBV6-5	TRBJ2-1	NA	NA	TGTGCCAGCAGCCCCATTACCAATGAGCAGTTCTTC	CASSPITNEQFF
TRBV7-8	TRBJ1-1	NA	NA	TGTGCCAGCAGCCCTGCGGGACCCCTGGACACTGAAGCTTTCTTT	CASSPAGPLDTEAFF
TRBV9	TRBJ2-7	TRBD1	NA	TGTGCCAGCACAACCGGGACAGGGGAGTACGAGCAGTACTTC	CASTTGTGEYEQYF
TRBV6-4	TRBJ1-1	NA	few	TGTGCCAGCAGCGCCTATGTGGGCACTGAAGCTTTCTTT	CASSAYVGTEAFF
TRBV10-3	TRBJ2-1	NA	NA	TGTGCCATCAGTGAGCCGGGACTTGACAATGAGCAGTTCTTC	CAISEPGLDNEQFF
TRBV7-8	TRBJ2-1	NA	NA	TGTGCCAGCAGCATAACTAGGGCCGCCTCGAATGAGCAGTTCTTC	CASSITRAASNEQFF
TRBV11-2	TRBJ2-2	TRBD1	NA	TGTGCCAGCAGCTTACCCGGACAGGGCCTCACCGGGGAGCTGTTTTTT	CASSLPGQGLTGELFF
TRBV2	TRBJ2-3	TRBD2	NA	TGTGCCAGCAGAGGAAGCGGGGGGGCCACAGATACGCAGTATTTT	CASRGSGGATDTQYF
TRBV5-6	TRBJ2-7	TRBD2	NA	TGTGCCAGCAGCTTGGAACTAGCGGGGGGGCTAGGTTCCTACGAGCAGTACTTC	CASSLELAGGLGSYEQYF
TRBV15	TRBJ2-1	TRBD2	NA	TGTGCCACCAGCACAATCCCGTGGGTAGCGGGGGGCAATGAGCAGTTCTTC	CATSTIPWVAGGNEQFF
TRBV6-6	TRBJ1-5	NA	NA	TGTGCCAGCACCATGGGACGGATCAGGGATCAGCCCCAGCATTTT	CASTMGRIRDQPQHF
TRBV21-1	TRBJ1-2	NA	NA	TGTGCCAGCAGCCTTCCTGGGGGGGATAACTATGGCTACACCTTC	CASSLPGGDNYGYTF
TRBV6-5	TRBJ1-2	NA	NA	TGTGCCAGCAGTTACGGGCAGGGCCTGCCTGACACCTTC	CASSYGQGLPDTF
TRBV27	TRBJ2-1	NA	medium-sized	TGTGCCAGCAGCTTGGGGGGCTCCTACAATGAGCAGTTCTTC	CASSLGGSYNEQFF
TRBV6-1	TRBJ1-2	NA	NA	TGTGCCAGCAGTGAAAATCGGGTCCGGGGGGAATATGGCTACACCTTC	CASSENRVRGEYGYTF
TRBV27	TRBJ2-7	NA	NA	TGTGCCAGCAGTTTATTTTTCTCCCTCCAGGGGGGGTCCGAGCAGTACTTC	CASSLFFSLQGGSEQYF
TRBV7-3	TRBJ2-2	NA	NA	TGTGCCAGCAGCCTTCTAGGGAGCCCGAACACCGGGGAGCTGTTTTTT	CASSLLGSPNTGELFF
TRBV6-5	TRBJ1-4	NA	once	TGTGCCAGCAGTTACTTCAACGGCGATGAAAAGCTGTTTTTT	CASSYFNGDEKLFF
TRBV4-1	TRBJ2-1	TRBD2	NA	TGCGCCAGCAGCCACCCCCTACTAGCGGGGGGCCCCAATGAGCAGTTCTTC	CASSHPLLAGGPNEQFF
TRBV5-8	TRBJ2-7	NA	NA	TGTGCCAGCAGGGGGACTGAGACTTACTACGAGCAGTACTTC	CASRGTETYYEQYF
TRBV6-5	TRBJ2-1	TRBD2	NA	TGTGCCAGCAGTTACTCGAGGGGACTAGCGCGCAATGAGCAGTTCTTC	CASSYSRGLARNEQFF
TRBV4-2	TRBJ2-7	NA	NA	TGTGCCAGCAGCCAAGATCTAGCCCCCCGCGAGCAGTACTTC	CASSQDLAPREQYF
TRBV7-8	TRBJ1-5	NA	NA	TGTGCCAGCAGCTTATGGGGGGGCGGGCAGAGCAATCAGCCCCAGCATTTT	CASSLWGGGQSNQPQHF
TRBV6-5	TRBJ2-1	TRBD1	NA	TGTGCCAGCAGTTACTCTTGGACAGGGGTCGATGAGCAGTTCTTC	CASSYSWTGVDEQFF
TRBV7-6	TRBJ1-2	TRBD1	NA	TGTGCCAGCAGCTTAGGCGGGACAGCGTTTGACTATGGCTACACCTTC	CASSLGGTAFDYGYTF
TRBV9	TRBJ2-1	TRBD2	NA	TGTGCCAGCAGCGTTCTAGCGGGGGGGGAGCTGTGGCAGTTCTTC	CASSVLAGGELWQFF
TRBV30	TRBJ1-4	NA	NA	TGTGCCTGGATGGGGTATGAAAAACTGTTTTTT	CAWMGYEKLFF
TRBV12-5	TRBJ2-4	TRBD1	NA	TGTGCTAGTGGTTTTGGGGACAGCAAAAACATTCAGTACTTC	CASGFGDSKNIQYF
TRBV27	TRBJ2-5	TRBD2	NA	TGTGCCAGCAGCCTAGGGCGGGGGAGGGCCCTGGGAGAGACCCAGTACTTC	CASSLGRGRALGETQYF
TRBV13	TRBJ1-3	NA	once	TGTGCCAGCAGCTTAGAGGGGCCCGGAAACACCATATATTTT	CASSLEGPGNTIYF
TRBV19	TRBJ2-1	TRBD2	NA	TGTGCCAGTAACATCGGGACTAGCGGTCATGAGCAGTTCTTC	CASNIGTSGHEQFF
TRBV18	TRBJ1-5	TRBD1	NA	TGTGCCAGCTCACCGGACCCGTTTTTAGACAGGGGCGATCAGCCCCAGCATTTT	CASSPDPFLDRGDQPQHF
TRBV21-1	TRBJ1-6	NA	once	TGTGCCAGCAGCAAAGCCCCAGGGTTGGATTCACCCCTCCACTTT	CASSKAPGLDSPLHF
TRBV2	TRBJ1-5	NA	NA	TGTGCCAGCAGTGAATCAGGGGTAAATCAGCCCCAGCATTTT	CASSESGVNQPQHF
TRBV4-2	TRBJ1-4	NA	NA	TGTGCCAGCAGTCGGCCTTCAGCCGATGAAAAACTGTTTTTT	CASSRPSADEKLFF
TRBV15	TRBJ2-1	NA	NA	TGTGCCACCAGCAGAGGGTACAATGAGCAGTTCTTC	CATSRGYNEQFF
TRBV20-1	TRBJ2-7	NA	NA	TGCAGTGCTGAGGGGGGGGCCGAGCAGTACTTC	CSAEGGAEQYF
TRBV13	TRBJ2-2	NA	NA	TGTGCCAGCAGCTTAGGCCTGGGTCAGGACGGGGAGCTGTTTTTT	CASSLGLGQDGELFF